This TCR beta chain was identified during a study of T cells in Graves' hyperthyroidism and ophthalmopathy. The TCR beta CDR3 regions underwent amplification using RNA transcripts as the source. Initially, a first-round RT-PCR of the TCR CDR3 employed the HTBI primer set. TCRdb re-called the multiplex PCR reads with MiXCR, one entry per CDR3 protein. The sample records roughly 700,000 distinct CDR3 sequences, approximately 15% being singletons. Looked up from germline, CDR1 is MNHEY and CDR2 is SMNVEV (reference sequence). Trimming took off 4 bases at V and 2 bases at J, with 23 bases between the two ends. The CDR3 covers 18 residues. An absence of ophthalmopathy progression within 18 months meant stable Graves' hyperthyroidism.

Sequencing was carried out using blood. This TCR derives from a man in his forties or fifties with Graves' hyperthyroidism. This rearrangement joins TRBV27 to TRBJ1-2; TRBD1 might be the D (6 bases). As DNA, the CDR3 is TGTGCCAGCAGTTCCGTGATCGTACAGGGTAGTAGAAACTATGGCTACACCTTC. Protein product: CASSSVIVQGSRNYGYTF.